A selection of T cell receptor beta chains follows, all from one sample in a study of neoadjuvant anti-PD-1 for oral cavity cancer. Generated by immunoSEQ multiplex PCR, the TCRdb table keeps only in-frame clones and is missing some. The data show 7,000 or so clones, with less than 45% seen just once and 20% to 30% held by the top ten. The specimen comprised tumor tissue, sampled before nivolumab (anti-PD-1) treatment. The receptor source for this set is a person between 35 and 79 years old with oral cavity squamous cell carcinoma. Each CDR3 is given with its conserved first and last residue. D genes are given only for firm matches. Size tells how often a clone was seen (once, few, many) or the class of an expanded clone, and some rows leave it out.

J: TRBJ2-5; size: once; V: TRBV25-1; D: TRBD1; CDR3: CASSDRGRETQYF; DNA: TGTGCCAGCAGTGACAGGGGGCGAGAGACCCAGTACTTC
J: TRBJ1-4; size: -; V: TRBV5-4; D: TRBD1; CDR3: CASSLRTGSEKLFF; DNA: TGTGCCAGCAGCCTACGGACAGGGTCAGAAAAACTGTTTTTT
J: TRBJ1-5; size: -; V: TRBV19; D: -; CDR3: CASRLQGLSNQPQHF; DNA: TGTGCCAGTAGGTTACAGGGTTTAAGCAATCAGCCCCAGCATTTT
J: TRBJ2-7; size: -; V: TRBV7-2; D: -; CDR3: CASSLAPWGASYEQYF; DNA: TGTGCCAGCAGCTTAGCGCCCTGGGGAGCGTCCTACGAGCAGTACTTC
J: TRBJ2-3; size: once; V: TRBV10-3; D: TRBD2; CDR3: CAITSGGGTDTQYF; DNA: TGTGCCATCACTAGCGGGGGAGGCACAGATACGCAGTATTTT
J: TRBJ1-1; size: -; V: TRBV6-1; D: TRBD1; CDR3: CASSEQAGGAYDKAFF; DNA: TGTGCCAGCAGTGAACAGGCAGGGGGCGCCTACGACAAAGCTTTCTTT
J: TRBJ1-1; size: -; V: TRBV6-5; D: -; CDR3: CASSYDQMNTEAFF; DNA: TGTGCCAGCAGTTACGATCAAATGAACACTGAAGCTTTCTTT
J: TRBJ1-3; size: few; V: TRBV15; D: TRBD1; CDR3: CATSSMDRGAGNTIYF; DNA: TGTGCCACCAGCTCAATGGACAGGGGGGCTGGAAACACCATATATTTT
J: TRBJ1-2; size: -; V: TRBV15; D: TRBD1; CDR3: CATSSRTGVPGGYTF; DNA: TGTGCCACCAGCAGTAGGACAGGGGTCCCTGGTGGCTACACCTTC
J: TRBJ2-1; size: medium-sized; V: TRBV15; D: -; CDR3: CATSRESRNEQFF; DNA: TGTGCCACCAGCAGAGAATCCAGGAATGAGCAGTTCTTC
J: TRBJ1-2; size: -; V: TRBV5-1; D: -; CDR3: CASRPGEGYGYTF; DNA: TGCGCCAGCCGCCCCGGGGAGGGCTATGGCTACACCTTC
J: TRBJ2-3; size: -; V: TRBV2; D: TRBD1; CDR3: CASRKTGGRTDTQYF; DNA: TGTGCCAGCAGAAAGACAGGGGGCAGGACAGATACGCAGTATTTT
J: TRBJ1-2; size: -; V: TRBV7-2; D: TRBD1; CDR3: CASSFSRQGYGYTF; DNA: TGTGCCAGCAGCTTTTCGAGACAGGGTTATGGCTACACCTTC
J: TRBJ2-2; size: -; V: TRBV5-1; D: TRBD1; CDR3: CASSSLGQGANTGELFF; DNA: TGCGCCAGCAGCAGCTTAGGACAGGGGGCTAACACCGGGGAGCTGTTTTTT
J: TRBJ2-5; size: medium-sized; V: TRBV27; D: TRBD1; CDR3: CASSPDRGRETQYF; DNA: TGTGCCAGCAGTCCGGACAGGGGGAGGGAGACCCAGTACTTC
J: TRBJ1-1; size: -; V: TRBV6-1; D: -; CDR3: CASSEALLGGVRTEAFF; DNA: TGTGCCAGCAGTGAAGCGCTTCTGGGGGGGGTAAGGACTGAAGCTTTCTTT
J: TRBJ1-1; size: -; V: TRBV9; D: -; CDR3: CASSRGSRNTEAFF; DNA: TGTGCCAGCAGCCGCGGGTCGAGGAACACTGAAGCTTTCTTT
J: TRBJ2-3; size: -; V: TRBV6-1; D: TRBD1; CDR3: CASSATGGADTQYF; DNA: TGTGCCAGCAGTGCAACAGGGGGTGCAGATACGCAGTATTTT
J: TRBJ1-2; size: few; V: TRBV2; D: TRBD1; CDR3: CASTPDRGNYGYTF; DNA: TGTGCCAGCACCCCGGACAGGGGTAATTATGGCTACACCTTC
J: TRBJ2-2; size: -; V: TRBV29-1; D: TRBD2; CDR3: CSVQAGANTGELFF; DNA: TGCAGCGTTCAAGCGGGGGCCAACACCGGGGAGCTGTTTTTT
J: TRBJ2-2; size: -; V: TRBV19; D: TRBD2; CDR3: CASSVAREGRPTGELFF; DNA: TGTGCCAGTAGTGTCGCCAGGGAGGGTCGCCCGACCGGGGAGCTGTTTTTT
J: TRBJ2-1; size: few; V: TRBV27; D: -; CDR3: CASNMGGVYFEQFF; DNA: TGTGCCAGCAACATGGGTGGGGTTTATTTTGAGCAGTTCTTC
J: TRBJ2-1; size: -; V: TRBV6-1; D: -; CDR3: CASSYGGEEFF; DNA: TGTGCCAGCAGTTACGGCGGGGAGGAGTTCTTC
J: TRBJ2-7; size: few; V: TRBV15; D: -; CDR3: CATSSPRGYYEQYF; DNA: TGTGCCACCAGCAGCCCCCGGGGTTACTACGAGCAGTACTTC
J: TRBJ2-3; size: -; V: TRBV6-1; D: TRBD2; CDR3: CASSELAGGPDTQYF; DNA: TGTGCCAGCAGTGAACTAGCGGGGGGGCCAGATACGCAGTATTTT
J: TRBJ1-2; size: few; V: TRBV5-1; D: -; CDR3: CASSLVRGPRDGYTF; DNA: TGCGCCAGCAGCTTGGTTCGCGGTCCTCGGGATGGCTACACCTTC
J: TRBJ2-7; size: -; V: TRBV13; D: -; CDR3: CASSSGTDSSYEQYF; DNA: TGTGCCAGCAGCTCTGGGACGGATAGCTCCTACGAGCAGTACTTC
J: TRBJ2-1; size: medium-sized; V: TRBV2; D: -; CDR3: CASRWGGNEQFF; DNA: TGTGCCAGCAGGTGGGGGGGCAACGAGCAGTTCTTC
J: TRBJ1-1; size: few; V: TRBV7-9; D: -; CDR3: CASTANTEAFF; DNA: TGTGCCAGCACGGCGAACACTGAAGCTTTCTTT
J: TRBJ2-7; size: -; V: TRBV7-2; D: -; CDR3: CASSNWGYTYEQYF; DNA: TGTGCCAGCAGCAACTGGGGTTACACCTACGAGCAGTACTTC
J: TRBJ2-3; size: -; V: TRBV6-1; D: -; CDR3: CASSDTGVKFTDTQYF; DNA: TGTGCCAGCAGTGACACGGGGGTAAAATTCACAGATACGCAGTATTTT
J: TRBJ1-2; size: few; V: TRBV2; D: TRBD1; CDR3: CASGGTGGAYSGYTF; DNA: TGTGCCAGCGGGGGGACAGGGGGCGCGTACTCTGGCTACACCTTC